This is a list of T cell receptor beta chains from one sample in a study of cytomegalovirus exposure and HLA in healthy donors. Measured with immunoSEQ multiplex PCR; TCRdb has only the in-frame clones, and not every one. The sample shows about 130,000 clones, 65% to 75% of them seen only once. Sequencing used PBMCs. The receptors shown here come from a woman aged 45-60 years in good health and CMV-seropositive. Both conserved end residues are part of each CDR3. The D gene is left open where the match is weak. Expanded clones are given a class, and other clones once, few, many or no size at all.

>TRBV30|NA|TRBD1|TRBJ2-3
CAWNRDRKDTQYF
TGTGCCTGGAACCGGGACAGAAAAGATACGCAGTATTTT
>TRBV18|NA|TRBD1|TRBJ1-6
CASSEGTGGNSPLHF
TGTGCCAGCTCCGAAGGCACAGGGGGCAATTCACCCCTCCACTTT
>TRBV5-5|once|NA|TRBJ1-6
CASSSEPNSPLHF
TGTGCCAGCAGCTCCGAGCCGAATTCACCCCTCCACTTT
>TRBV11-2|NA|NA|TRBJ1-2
CASSLVSTSRAGYGYTF
TGTGCCAGCAGCTTAGTCAGTACATCCAGGGCTGGCTATGGCTACACCTTC
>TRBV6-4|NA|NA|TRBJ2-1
CASSDSAGAYNEQFF
TGTGCCAGCAGTGACTCGGCAGGGGCCTACAATGAGCAGTTCTTC
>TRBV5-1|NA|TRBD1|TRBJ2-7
CASSLGTGESYEQYF
TGCGCCAGCAGCTTGGGGACAGGGGAATCCTACGAGCAGTACTTC
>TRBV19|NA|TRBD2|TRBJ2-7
CASSPTSGGPSYEQYF
TGTGCCAGTAGCCCCACTAGCGGGGGGCCCTCCTACGAGCAGTACTTC
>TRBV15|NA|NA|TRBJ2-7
CATSLNQAGSYEQYF
TGTGCCACCAGCCTCAACCAGGCAGGGTCCTACGAGCAGTACTTC
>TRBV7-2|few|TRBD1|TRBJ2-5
CASSLAGTGVSVTQYF
TGTGCCAGCAGCTTAGCGGGGACAGGAGTGTCGGTGACCCAGTACTTC
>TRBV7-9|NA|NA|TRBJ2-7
CASAQRGRAAGVGEQYF
TGTGCCAGCGCCCAGAGGGGGCGCGCAGCGGGCGTAGGGGAGCAGTACTTC
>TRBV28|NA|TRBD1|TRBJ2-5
CASRWGQGEETQYF
TGTGCCAGCAGATGGGGACAGGGAGAGGAGACCCAGTACTTC
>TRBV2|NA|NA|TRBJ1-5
CASSEEGPQPQHF
TGTGCCAGCAGTGAAGAGGGGCCTCAGCCCCAGCATTTT
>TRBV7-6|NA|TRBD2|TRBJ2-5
CASSAGVETQYF
TGTGCCAGCAGCGCGGGGGTAGAGACCCAGTACTTC
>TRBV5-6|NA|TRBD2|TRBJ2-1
CASSWVAAGGYNEQFF
TGTGCCAGCAGCTGGGTGGCCGCGGGGGGGTACAATGAGCAGTTCTTC
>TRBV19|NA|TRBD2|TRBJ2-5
CASSTTSGERETQYF
TGTGCCAGTAGCACGACTAGCGGGGAACGCGAGACCCAGTACTTC
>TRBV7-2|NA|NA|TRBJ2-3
CASTTTIGTDTQYF
TGTGCCAGCACGACGACTATAGGCACAGATACGCAGTATTTT
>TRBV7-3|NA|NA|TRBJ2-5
CASSLGGSGETQYF
TGTGCCAGCAGCTTAGGGGGGTCGGGAGAGACCCAGTACTTC
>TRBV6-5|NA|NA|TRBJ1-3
CASSGVGLGGNTIYF
TGTGCCAGCAGTGGCGTGGGGCTAGGCGGAAACACCATATACTTT
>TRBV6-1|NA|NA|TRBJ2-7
CASSESREQYF
TGTGCCAGCAGTGAATCGCGCGAGCAGTACTTC
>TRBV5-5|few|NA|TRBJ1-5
CASSPFWGLSNQPQHF
TGTGCCAGCAGCCCCTTTTGGGGGCTTAGCAATCAGCCCCAGCATTTT
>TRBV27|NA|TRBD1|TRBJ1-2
CASTPGQGYGYTF
TGTGCCAGCACCCCGGGACAGGGCTATGGCTACACCTTC
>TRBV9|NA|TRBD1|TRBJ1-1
CASSSTPGQGTTEAFF
TGTGCCAGCAGCTCCACTCCGGGACAGGGAACAACTGAAGCTTTCTTT
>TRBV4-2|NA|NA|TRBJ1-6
CASRTGDNSPLHF
TGTGCCAGCAGGACGGGTGATAATTCACCCCTCCACTTT
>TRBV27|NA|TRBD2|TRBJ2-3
CASSGGSGGRADTQYF
TGTGCCAGCAGTGGGGGATCGGGGGGGCGCGCAGATACGCAGTATTTT
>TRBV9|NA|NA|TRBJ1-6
CASSVGDTHSPPHF
TGTGCCAGCAGCGTGGGGGACACTCATTCACCCCCCCACTTT
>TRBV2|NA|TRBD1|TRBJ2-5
CATIQGAGETQYF
TGTGCCACCATACAGGGGGCCGGTGAGACCCAGTACTTC
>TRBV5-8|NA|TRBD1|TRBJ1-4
CASRTGGGEKLFF
TGTGCCAGCAGGACAGGGGGCGGAGAAAAACTGTTTTTT
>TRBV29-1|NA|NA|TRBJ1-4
CSVGEGAQEKLFF
TGCAGCGTTGGAGAAGGGGCTCAAGAAAAACTGTTTTTT
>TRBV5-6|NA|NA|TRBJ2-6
CASSQYGGRTGANVLTF
TGTGCCAGCAGCCAATACGGGGGGCGCACGGGGGCCAACGTCCTGACTTTC
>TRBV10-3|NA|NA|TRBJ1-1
CAISPRLLSTEAFF
TGTGCCATCTCGCCGAGGCTTTTGAGTACTGAAGCTTTCTTT
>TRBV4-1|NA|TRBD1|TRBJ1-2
CASSLGTDGGYTF
TGCGCCAGCAGCCTGGGGACAGACGGCGGCTACACCTTC
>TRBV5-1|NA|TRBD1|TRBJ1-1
CASSPSGQMNTEAFF
TGCGCCAGCAGCCCATCGGGACAGATGAACACTGAAGCTTTCTTT
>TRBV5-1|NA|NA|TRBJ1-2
CASSPLQGGYGYTF
TGCGCCAGCAGCCCCTTACAGGGCGGCTATGGCTACACCTTC
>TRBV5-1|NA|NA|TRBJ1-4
CASSFRGGEKLFF
TGCGCCAGCAGCTTCCGGGGGGGTGAAAAACTGTTTTTT
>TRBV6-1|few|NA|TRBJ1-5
CASRQGFGNQPQHF
TGTGCCAGCAGGCAGGGTTTTGGCAATCAGCCCCAGCATTTT
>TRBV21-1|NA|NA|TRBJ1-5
CASSSPGTVNNQPQHF
TGTGCCAGCAGCAGCCCCGGGACAGTGAACAATCAGCCCCAGCATTTT